This TCR beta chain was identified in a study of shared clonotypes between healthy human individuals. Germline V gives CDR1 GTSNPN, CDR2 SVGIG (reference sequence). This CDR3 contains 16 residues. V lost 0 bases and J lost 7; bases outside the gene matches: 8. The study's findings and limits: Relative to clonotypes present in all four donors, those not shared had lower generation probabilities.

This clone was seen a single time. Its antigen is unidentified. Assay execution took place at the deep level. Once extracted for a subset, genomic DNA was divided evenly among several immunoSEQ plates. Authors' processing steps: Filtering differed because ImmunoSEQ produced junction-only sequences that carried no quality scores. Libraries were prepared by immunoSEQ multiplex PCR; TCRdb keeps only in-frame clonotypes and omits some of them. That table furnishes V, J and clone size, whereas the DNA furnished D and trimming. The sample consists of over 1.5 million clones, 95% to 99% of them appearing once.

The genes are TRBV30 and TRBJ2-2; 10 bases agree with TRBD2. Sequenced: naive CD4+ T cells sorted from blood. Subset here: CD45RA+ positively selected. This sequence originates from a man aged 25 to 40 in good health. The CDR3 here is CAWSVNSGRRIGELFF. As DNA, the CDR3 is TGTGCCTGGAGTGTTAATAGCGGGAGGCGGATCGGGGAGCTGTTTTTT.